The 13 T cell receptor beta chains below come from one sample, sequenced in a study of T cells in Graves' hyperthyroidism and ophthalmopathy. The source material, RNA transcripts, was used to amplify TCR beta CDR3 regions. Primed by the HTBI set, a first-round RT-PCR was run on the TCR CDR3. TCRdb fed the multiplex PCR reads into MiXCR, producing one record per CDR3 protein. This table holds a few hundred thousand distinct CDR3 sequences, 13% to 15% found once. The source material was blood. These receptors were taken from a woman between 18 and 29 years old with Graves' hyperthyroidism.

The table lists this clonotype with many counts. This chain links TRBV10-3 with TRBJ1-1; TRBD1 matches at 10 bases. The CDR3 sequence is 16 residues long. J lost 4 bases, V lost 5 bases, and 10 bases had no gene match. The germline V gene has CDR1 ENHRY and CDR2 SYGVKD. The CDR3 DNA is TGTGCCATCAGTACCTCGGACAGGGGGGGTGGCACTGAAGCTTTCTTT. Amino acid sequence: CAISTSDRGGGTEAFF.

V gene TRBV12-3 or TRBV12-4 combines with J gene TRBJ2-1; TRBD2 aligns across 7 bases. V shed 8 bases, J shed 8 bases, and the junction held 6 bases outside the gene matches. The CDR3 extends over 12 amino acids. The CDR3 region has the DNA TGTGCCAGCGTCGGACTAGTCGATGAGCAGTTCTTC. It encodes CASVGLVDEQFF.

This clonotype was seen more than once but under ten times. This chain connects TRBV6-9 to TRBJ2-7; D possibly corresponds to TRBD1 (6 bases). V lost 2 bases, J lost 2 bases, and 13 bases lay in between. Germline CDR1 is MNHGY and CDR2 is SVAAGI. The length of the CDR3 is 15 residues. The CDR3 loop is CASSYSRQGTYEQYV. CDR3 DNA: TGTGCCAGCAGTTATAGTCGGCAGGGGACCTACGAGCAGTACGTC.

This clonotype was picked up many times. The J gene is TRBJ1-4, the V gene TRBV30; D is undetermined. Germline V gives CDR1 GTSNPN, CDR2 SVGIG (reference sequence). The CDR3 totals 15 residues. The V gene lost 0 bases and the J gene lost 7 bases, with 15 bases spanning the gap. The CDR3 spells CAWSVGLQRGEKLFF. In DNA form, the CDR3 reads TGTGCCTGGAGTGTAGGGTTGCAGAGAGGTGAAAAACTGTTTTTT.

This clonotype was seen at least ten times. The chain couples TRBV12-3 or TRBV12-4 to TRBJ1-1, with D uncertain. The CDR3 extends over 14 amino acids. V shed 3 bases and J shed 0 bases, with 8 bases lying between them. CDR3 loop: CASSFQTMNTEAFF. DNA of the CDR3: TGTGCCAGCAGTTTTCAGACCATGAACACTGAAGCTTTCTTT.

This clonotype appeared many times. The CDR3 DNA reads TGTGCCAGCAGCCAAGATTTCGGGGTTACGCAGTATTTT. Translated, it gives CASSQDFGVTQYF. V gene TRBV3-1 combines with J gene TRBJ2-3; possible D gene TRBD2, 5 bases. The ends were cut back, 0 bases at V and 8 bases at J, with 9 bases in the middle. Germline V gene sequence: CDR1 LGHDT, CDR2 YNNKEL (reference sequence). The CDR3 is 13 amino acids.

This clonotype was observed a few times. The chain has TRBV20-1 and TRBJ1-1; D might be TRBD1 (6 bases). The CDR3 runs to 15 residues. Germline values: CDR1 DFQATT, CDR2 SNEGSKA (reference sequence). Trimming removed 4 bases from V and 0 bases from J, with 15 bases in between. In DNA, the CDR3 is TGCAGTGCTATCCTAAGGGGGGTTATGAACACTGAAGCTTTCTTT. Its protein is CSAILRGVMNTEAFF.

This chain links TRBV24-1 with TRBJ2-7; no definite D call. Per germline, CDR1 KGHDR and CDR2 SFDVKD. Trimming shortened V by 4 bases and J by 3 bases, and 6 bases separated the two germline ends. The CDR3 runs to 12 residues. CDR3 sequence: CATSDLDYEQYF. Here the CDR3 DNA reads TGTGCCACCAGTGACCTAGACTACGAGCAGTACTTC.

The table lists this clonotype with many counts. The V and J genes are TRBV20-1 and TRBJ2-1, with 8 positions matching TRBD2. The CDR3 consists of 13 residues. Germline loops: CDR1 DFQATT, CDR2 SNEGSKA (reference sequence). J was trimmed by 7 bases and V by 6 bases; bases with no gene match: 8. The CDR3: CSAESGRANEQFF. DNA for the CDR3: TGCAGTGCCGAAAGCGGGAGAGCGAATGAGCAGTTCTTC.

This clonotype appeared many times. CDR3 sequence (DNA): TGTGCCAGCAGTTACTCGCCGGACTACGAGCAGTACGTC. Its translation is CASSYSPDYEQYV. The chain links TRBV6-5 to TRBJ2-7; D is uncertain. CDR1 is MNHEY and CDR2 is SVGAGI in the germline V gene. Trimming cost V 0 bases and J 3 bases, with 6 bases left between them. This CDR3 has 13 amino acids.

Ten or more counts support this clonotype. The genes are TRBV12-3 or TRBV12-4 and TRBJ2-1, with D maybe TRBD1 (5 bases). CDR3 length equals 15 residues. Trimming shortened V by 6 bases and J by 8 bases, and 20 bases separated the two germline ends. The CDR3, as DNA: TGTGCCAGCAGCTCGACAGAGCTCCCCTGGGATGAGCAGTTCTTC. It is translated as CASSSTELPWDEQFF.

This clonotype was observed many times. The V gene is TRBV6-5, the J gene TRBJ1-1; D remains ambiguous. The germline CDR1 and CDR2 sequences are MNHEY and SVGAGI. Trimming removed 0 bases from V and 1 base from J, with 6 bases in between. The CDR3 loop spans 14 amino acids. As DNA, the CDR3 is TGTGCCAGCAGTTACTCGAGGAAGAACACTGAAGCTTTCTTT. Protein product: CASSYSRKNTEAFF.

The sample holds many counts of this clonotype. This sequence joins TRBV5-1 and TRBJ2-2; 8 bases align to TRBD2. CDR1 SGHRS and CDR2 YFSETQ come from the germline V gene. CDR3 length equals 15 residues. V lost 1 base to trimming and J lost 1 base; unmatched junction nucleotides: 0. DNA for the CDR3: TGCGCCAGCAGCTTGCTAGCGGGGAACACCGGGGAGCTGTTTTTT. This sequence encodes CASSLLAGNTGELFF. The variable domain in full, with the rest retrieved from reference TRBV5-1 and TRBJ2-2, is KAGVTQTPRYLIKTRGQQVTLSCSPISGHRSVSWYQQTPGQGLQFLFEYFSETQRNKGNFPGRFSGRQFSNSRSEMNVSTLELGDSALYLCASSLLAGNTGELFFGEGSRLTVL.